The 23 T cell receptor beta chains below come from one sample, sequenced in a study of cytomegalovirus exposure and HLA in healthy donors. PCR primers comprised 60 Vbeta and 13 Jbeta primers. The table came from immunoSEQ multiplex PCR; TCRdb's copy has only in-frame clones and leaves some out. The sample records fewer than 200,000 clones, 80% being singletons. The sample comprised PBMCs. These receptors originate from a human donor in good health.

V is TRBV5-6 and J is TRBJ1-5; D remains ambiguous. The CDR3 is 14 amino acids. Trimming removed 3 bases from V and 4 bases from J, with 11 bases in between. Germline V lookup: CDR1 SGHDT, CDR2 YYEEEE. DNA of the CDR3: TGTGCCAGCAGCTCGGGTCAGCGTAATCAGCCCCAGCATTTT. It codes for CASSSGQRNQPQHF.

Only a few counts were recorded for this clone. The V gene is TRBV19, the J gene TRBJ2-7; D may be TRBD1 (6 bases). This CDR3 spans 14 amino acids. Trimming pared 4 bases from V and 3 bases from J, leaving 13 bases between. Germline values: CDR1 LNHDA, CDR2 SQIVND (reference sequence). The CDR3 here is CASSNRDTSYEQYF. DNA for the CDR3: TGTGCCAGTAGTAACCGGGACACTAGCTACGAGCAGTACTTC.

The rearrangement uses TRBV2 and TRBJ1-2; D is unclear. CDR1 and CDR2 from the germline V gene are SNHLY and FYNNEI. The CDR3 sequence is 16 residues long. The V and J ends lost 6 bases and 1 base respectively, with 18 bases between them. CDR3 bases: TGTGCCAGCAGAGAGGGATTCAGTACGGTTAACTATGGCTACACCTTC. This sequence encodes CASREGFSTVNYGYTF.

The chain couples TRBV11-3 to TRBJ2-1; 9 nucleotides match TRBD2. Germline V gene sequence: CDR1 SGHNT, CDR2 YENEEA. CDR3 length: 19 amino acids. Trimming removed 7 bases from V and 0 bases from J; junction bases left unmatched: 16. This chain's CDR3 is CASMGCASGAPSSYNEQFF. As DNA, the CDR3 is TGTGCCAGCATGGGTTGTGCTAGCGGGGCCCCAAGCTCCTACAATGAGCAGTTCTTC. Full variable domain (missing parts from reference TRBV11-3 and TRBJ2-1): EAGVVQSPRYKIIEKKQPVAFWCNPISGHNTLYWYLQNLGQGPELLIRYENEEAVDDSQLPKDRFSAERLKGVDSTLKIQPAELGDSAVYLCASMGCASGAPSSYNEQFFGPGTRLTVL.

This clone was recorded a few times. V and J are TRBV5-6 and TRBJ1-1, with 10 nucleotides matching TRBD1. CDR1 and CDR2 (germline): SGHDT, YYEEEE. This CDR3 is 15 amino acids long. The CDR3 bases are TGTGTCAGTAGGGGGAGGAGGACAGGGGGCACTGAAGCTTTCTTT. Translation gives CVSRGRRTGGTEAFF.

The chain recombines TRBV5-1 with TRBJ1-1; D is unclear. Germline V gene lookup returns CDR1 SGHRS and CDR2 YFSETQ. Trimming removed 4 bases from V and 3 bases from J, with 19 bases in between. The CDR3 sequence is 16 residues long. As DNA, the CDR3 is TGCGCCAGCAGCCCCGGACGGGGAGCGTCGGACACTGAAGCTTTCTTT. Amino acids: CASSPGRGASDTEAFF.

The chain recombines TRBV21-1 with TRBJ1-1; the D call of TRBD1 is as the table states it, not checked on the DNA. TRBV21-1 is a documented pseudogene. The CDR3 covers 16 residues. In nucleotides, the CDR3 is TGTGCCACCTTTCCGGGACAGGTACTCATGAACACTGAAGCTTTCTTT. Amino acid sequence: CATFPGQVLMNTEAFF.

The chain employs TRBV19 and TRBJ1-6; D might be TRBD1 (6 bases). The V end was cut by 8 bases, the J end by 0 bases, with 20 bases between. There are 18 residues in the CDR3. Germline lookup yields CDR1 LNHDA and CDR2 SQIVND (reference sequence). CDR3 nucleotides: TGTGCCAGTGGCAACACAGGGATCCTTAGCTCCTATAATTCACCCCTCCACTTT. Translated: CASGNTGILSSYNSPLHF. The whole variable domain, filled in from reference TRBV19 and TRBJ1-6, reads DGGITQSPKYLFRKEGQNVTLSCEQNLNHDAMYWYRQDPGQGLRLIYYSQIVNDFQKGDIAEGYSVSREKKESFPLTVTSAQKNPTAFYLCASGNTGILSSYNSPLHFGNGTRLTVT.

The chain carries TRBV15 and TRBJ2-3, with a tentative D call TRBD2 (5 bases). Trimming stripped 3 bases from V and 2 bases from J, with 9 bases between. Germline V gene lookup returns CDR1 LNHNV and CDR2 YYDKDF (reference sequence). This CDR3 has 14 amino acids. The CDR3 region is CATSSGLFTDTQYF. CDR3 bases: TGTGCCACCAGCAGCGGACTGTTCACAGATACGCAGTATTTT.

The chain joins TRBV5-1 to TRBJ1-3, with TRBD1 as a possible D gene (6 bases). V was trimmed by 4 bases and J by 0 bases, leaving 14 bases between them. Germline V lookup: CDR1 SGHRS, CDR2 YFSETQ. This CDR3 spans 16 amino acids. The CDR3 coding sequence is TGCGCCAGCAGCCCGGCAAAGACAGGCTCTGGAAACACCATATATTTT. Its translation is CASSPAKTGSGNTIYF.

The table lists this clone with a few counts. Here the CDR3 reads CASSTLAGGQETQYF. In nucleotides, the CDR3 is TGTGCCAGCAGCACACTAGCGGGGGGGCAAGAGACCCAGTACTTC. The rearrangement joins TRBV27 to TRBJ2-5, with TRBD2 matching 13 bases. Germline V CDR1 and CDR2: MNHEY, SMNVEV (reference sequence). The CDR3 has 15 residues. After removal of 6 bases from V and 2 bases from J, the junction contained 3 bases not matched to a gene.

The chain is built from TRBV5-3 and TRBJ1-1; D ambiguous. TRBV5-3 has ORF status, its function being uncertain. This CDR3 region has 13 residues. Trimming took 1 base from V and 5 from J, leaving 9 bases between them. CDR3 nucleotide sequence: TGTGCCAGAAGCTTGCTGGGAGGGACTGAAGCTTTCTTT. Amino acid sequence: CARSLLGGTEAFF.

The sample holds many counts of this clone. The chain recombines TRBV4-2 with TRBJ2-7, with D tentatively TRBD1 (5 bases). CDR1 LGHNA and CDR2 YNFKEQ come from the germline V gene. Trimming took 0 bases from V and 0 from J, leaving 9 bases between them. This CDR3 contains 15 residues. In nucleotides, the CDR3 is TGTGCCAGCAGCCAAGATCAGGACAACTCCTACGAGCAGTACTTC. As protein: CASSQDQDNSYEQYF.

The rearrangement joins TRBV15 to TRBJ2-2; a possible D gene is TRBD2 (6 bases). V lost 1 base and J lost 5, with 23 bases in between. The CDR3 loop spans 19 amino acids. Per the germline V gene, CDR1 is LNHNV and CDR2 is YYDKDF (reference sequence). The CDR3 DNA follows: TGTGCCACCAGCAGAGTCCAGATGGAGGGGAAGAGACGAACCGGGGAGCTGTTTTTT. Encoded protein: CATSRVQMEGKRRTGELFF.

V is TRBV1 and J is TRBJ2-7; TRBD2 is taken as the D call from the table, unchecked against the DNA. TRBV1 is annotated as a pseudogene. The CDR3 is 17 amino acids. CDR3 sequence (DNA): TGCACCAGCAGCCAAATTGGACTAGCGGGGCTTCTCTACGAGCAGTACTTC. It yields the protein CTSSQIGLAGLLYEQYF.

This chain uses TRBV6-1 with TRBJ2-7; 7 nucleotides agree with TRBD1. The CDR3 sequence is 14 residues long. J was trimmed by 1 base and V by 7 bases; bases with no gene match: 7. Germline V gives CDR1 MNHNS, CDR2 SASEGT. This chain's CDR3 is CASIFGQASYEQYF. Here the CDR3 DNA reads TGTGCCAGCATCTTCGGACAGGCATCCTACGAGCAGTACTTC.

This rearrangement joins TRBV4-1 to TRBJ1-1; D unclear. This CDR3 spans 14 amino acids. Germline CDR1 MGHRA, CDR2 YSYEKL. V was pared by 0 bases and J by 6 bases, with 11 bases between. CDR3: CASSQDWRDAEAFF. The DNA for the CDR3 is TGCGCCAGCAGCCAAGATTGGAGGGATGCTGAAGCTTTCTTT.

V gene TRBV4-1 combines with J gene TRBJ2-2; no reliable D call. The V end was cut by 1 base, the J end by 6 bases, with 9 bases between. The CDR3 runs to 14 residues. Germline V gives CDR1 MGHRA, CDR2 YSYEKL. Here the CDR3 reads CASSQVNTPGELFF. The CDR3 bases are TGCGCCAGCAGCCAAGTTAACACCCCCGGGGAGCTGTTTTTT.

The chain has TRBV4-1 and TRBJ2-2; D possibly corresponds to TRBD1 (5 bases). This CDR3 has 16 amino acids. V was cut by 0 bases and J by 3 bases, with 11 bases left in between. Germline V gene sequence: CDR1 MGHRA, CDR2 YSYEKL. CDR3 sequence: CASSQDPAGHTGELFF. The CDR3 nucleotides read TGCGCCAGCAGCCAAGACCCGGCAGGGCACACCGGGGAGCTGTTTTTT.

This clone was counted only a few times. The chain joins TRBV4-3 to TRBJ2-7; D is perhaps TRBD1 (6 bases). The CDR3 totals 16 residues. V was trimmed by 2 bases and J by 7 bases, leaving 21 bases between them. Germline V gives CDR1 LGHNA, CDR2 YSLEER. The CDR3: CASSQSIQGTYVEQYF. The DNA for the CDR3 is TGCGCCAGCAGCCAATCAATACAGGGAACCTACGTGGAGCAGTACTTC.

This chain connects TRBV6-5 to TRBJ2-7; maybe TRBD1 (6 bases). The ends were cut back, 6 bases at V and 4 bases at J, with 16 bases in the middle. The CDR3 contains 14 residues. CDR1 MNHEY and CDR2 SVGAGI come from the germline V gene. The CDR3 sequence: CASSPYGGGYEQYF. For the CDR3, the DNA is TGTGCCAGCAGCCCGTATGGGGGCGGATACGAGCAGTACTTC.

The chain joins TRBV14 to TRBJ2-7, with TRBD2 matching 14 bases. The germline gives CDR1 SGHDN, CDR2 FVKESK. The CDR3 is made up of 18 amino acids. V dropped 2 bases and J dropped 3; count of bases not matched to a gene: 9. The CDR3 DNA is TGTGCCAGCAGCCAAAGGAGGGGACTAGCGGGGGATTACTACGAGCAGTACTTC. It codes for CASSQRRGLAGDYYEQYF.

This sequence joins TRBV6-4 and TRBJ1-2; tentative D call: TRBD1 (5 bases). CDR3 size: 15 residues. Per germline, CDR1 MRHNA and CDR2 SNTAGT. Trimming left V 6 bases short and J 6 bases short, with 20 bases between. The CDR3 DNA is TGTGCCAGCAGCCTAAAAGGGGATGTGGATGATGGCTACACCTTC. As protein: CASSLKGDVDDGYTF.